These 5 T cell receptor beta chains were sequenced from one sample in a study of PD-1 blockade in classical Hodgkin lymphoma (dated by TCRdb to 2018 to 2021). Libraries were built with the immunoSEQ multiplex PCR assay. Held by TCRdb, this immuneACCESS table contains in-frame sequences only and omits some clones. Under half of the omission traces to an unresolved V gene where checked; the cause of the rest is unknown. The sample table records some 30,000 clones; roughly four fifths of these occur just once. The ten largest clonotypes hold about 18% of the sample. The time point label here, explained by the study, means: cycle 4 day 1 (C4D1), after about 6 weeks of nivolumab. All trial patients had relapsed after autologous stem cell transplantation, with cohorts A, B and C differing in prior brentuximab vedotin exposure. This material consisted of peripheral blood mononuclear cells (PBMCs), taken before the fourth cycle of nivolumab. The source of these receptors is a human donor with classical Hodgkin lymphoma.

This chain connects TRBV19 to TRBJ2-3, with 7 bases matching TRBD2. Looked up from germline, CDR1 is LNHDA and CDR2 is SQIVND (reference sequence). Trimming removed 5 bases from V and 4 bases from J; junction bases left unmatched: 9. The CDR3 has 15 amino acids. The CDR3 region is CASSLWTRAADTQYF. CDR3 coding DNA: TGTGCCAGTAGTTTATGGACTAGAGCTGCAGATACGCAGTATTTT.

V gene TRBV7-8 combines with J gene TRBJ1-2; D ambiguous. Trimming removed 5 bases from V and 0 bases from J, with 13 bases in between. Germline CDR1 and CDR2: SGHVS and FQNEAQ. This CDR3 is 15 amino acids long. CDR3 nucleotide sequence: TGTGCCAGCAGCCCCTCGAGCAGCTCTAACTATGGCTACACCTTC. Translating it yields CASSPSSSSNYGYTF. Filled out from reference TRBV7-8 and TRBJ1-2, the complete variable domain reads GAGVSQSPRYKVAKRGQDVALRCDPISGHVSLFWYQQALGQGPEFLTYFQNEAQLDKSGLPSDRFFAERPEGSVSTLKIQRTQQEDSAVYLCASSPSSSSNYGYTFGSGTRLTVV.

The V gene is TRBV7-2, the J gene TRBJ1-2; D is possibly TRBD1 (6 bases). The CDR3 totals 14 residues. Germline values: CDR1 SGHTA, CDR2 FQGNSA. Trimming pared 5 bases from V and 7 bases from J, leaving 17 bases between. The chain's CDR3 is CASSREQGLIGYTF. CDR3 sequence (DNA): TGTGCCAGCAGCCGAGAACAGGGTCTCATTGGCTACACCTTC.

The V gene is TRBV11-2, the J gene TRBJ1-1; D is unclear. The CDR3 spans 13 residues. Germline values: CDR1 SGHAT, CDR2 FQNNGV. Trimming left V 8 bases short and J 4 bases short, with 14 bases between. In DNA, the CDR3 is TGTGCCAGCGGGCCTCAGGTAGGCACTGAAGCTTTCTTT. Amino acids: CASGPQVGTEAFF. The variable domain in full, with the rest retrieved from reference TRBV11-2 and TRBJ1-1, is EAGVAQSPRYKIIEKRQSVAFWCNPISGHATLYWYQQILGQGPKLLIQFQNNGVVDDSQLPKDRFSAERLKGVDSTLKIQPAKLEDSAVYLCASGPQVGTEAFFGQGTRLTVV.

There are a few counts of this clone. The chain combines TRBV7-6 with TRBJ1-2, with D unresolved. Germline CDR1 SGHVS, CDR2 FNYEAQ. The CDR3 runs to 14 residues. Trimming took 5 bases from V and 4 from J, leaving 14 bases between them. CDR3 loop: CASSHPLPPYGYTF. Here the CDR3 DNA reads TGTGCCAGCAGCCACCCCCTACCGCCCTATGGCTACACCTTC.